This T cell receptor (beta chain) was sequenced during a study of radiotherapy plus CTLA-4 blockade in lung cancer (dated by TCRdb to 2017 to 2018). Context from the whole study: Among enrolled patients, 15% to 20% had an objective response and about 30% reached disease control. What the research found in general, with its limitations: After treatment with radiotherapy and ipilimumab, TCR clones that originated in tumors expanded in peripheral blood. Increased serum interferon-beta after radiation, together with early dynamic changes in blood T cell clones, were reported to be the strongest predictors of response.

In regard to this clone: The target of this receptor is not known. Within one base of it there is no much larger clone, and no base qualities were kept.

Focal radiation therapy combined with CTLA-4 blockade (ipilimumab) was tested in patients with chemo-refractory metastatic non-small-cell lung cancer. The library was prepared using the immunoSEQ multiplex PCR assay. TCRdb took this table from immuneACCESS and kept in-frame rearrangements with V and J called. Such tables lack part of the clones; where checked against another copy, unresolved V genes explain under half of the gap, and the rest is unexplained. The sample table records 57,000 or so clones; around three quarters of these occur just once. About 4.4% of the sample rests with the top ten. The CDR3 starts with the cysteine, ends with the phenylalanine, and has 15 residues. CDR3 DNA only is kept here, 45 bases in frame from base 1. V trim: 2 bases; J trim: 3 bases; unmatched bases: 3. The germline V gene sets CDR1 to SGHTS and CDR2 to YDEGEE.

The chain uses TRBV5-8 and TRBJ1-5, with 9 bases matching TRBD1. This clonotype was obtained from a human donor with non-small cell lung cancer who had a complete response to radiotherapy plus ipilimumab. The sequencing here drew on peripheral blood, taken from a patient treated with radiotherapy plus ipilimumab. The nucleotide sequence is given as TGTGCCAGCAGCTTTGGACAGGGGACCAATCAGCCCCAGCATTTT. Translated, this gives CASSFGQGTNQPQHF. Full variable domain (CDR3 extended with the reference TRBV5-8 and TRBJ1-5 proteins): EAGVTQSPTHLIKTRGQQATLRCSPISGHTSVYWYQQALGLGLQFLLWYDEGEERNRGNFPPRFSGRQFPNYSSELNVNALELEDSALYLCASSFGQGTNQPQHFGDGTRLSIL.